The subject of this entry is one T cell receptor (beta chain). The CDR3 is 16 residues long. Germline V gene sequence: CDR1 SGHVS, CDR2 FNYEAQ. V was pared by 5 bases and J by 0 bases, with 9 bases of the junction left unmatched. This table comes from immunoSEQ multiplex PCR, and its TCRdb copy is limited to in-frame clones, with some not included. The sample carries 65,000 to 85,000 clones, approximately 91% recorded once. The sample originates from a study of T cell changes during pregnancy in multiple sclerosis. The clonotype comes from a female donor with multiple sclerosis, enrolled in a pregnancy study. Here the sequenced sample was peripheral blood, taken in the third trimester of pregnancy. The chain recombines TRBV7-6 with TRBJ2-5; 7 nucleotides match TRBD1. This CDR3 is CASSRTQGLYQETQYF. CDR3 in DNA: TGTGCCAGCAGCAGAACACAGGGGTTATACCAAGAGACCCAGTACTTC.